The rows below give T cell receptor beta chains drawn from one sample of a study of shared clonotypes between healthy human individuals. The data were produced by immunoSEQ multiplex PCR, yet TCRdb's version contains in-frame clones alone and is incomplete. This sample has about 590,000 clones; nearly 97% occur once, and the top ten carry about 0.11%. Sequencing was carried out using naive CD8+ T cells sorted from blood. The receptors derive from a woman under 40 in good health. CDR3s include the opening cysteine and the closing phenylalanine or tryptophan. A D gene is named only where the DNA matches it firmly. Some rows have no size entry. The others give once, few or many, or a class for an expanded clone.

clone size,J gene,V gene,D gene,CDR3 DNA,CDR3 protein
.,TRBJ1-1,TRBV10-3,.,TGTGCCATCAGTGAGTCGATTGATGAAGCTTTCTTT,CAISESIDEAFF
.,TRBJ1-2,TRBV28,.,TGTGCCAGCAGTTTCCAAGGACAGTATGGCTACACCTTC,CASSFQGQYGYTF
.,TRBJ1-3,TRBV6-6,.,TGTGCCAGCGTTGGGGGGCCAGGAAACACCATATATTTT,CASVGGPGNTIYF
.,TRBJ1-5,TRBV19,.,TGTGCCAGTAGTATACTCGCAGGGCGGGGGGGACAGCCCCAGCATTTT,CASSILAGRGGQPQHF
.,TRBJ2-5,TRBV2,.,TGTGCCAGCGCCTTGCAGGGTCGGGAGACCCAGTACTTC,CASALQGRETQYF
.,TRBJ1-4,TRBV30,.,TGTGCCTGGAGTCAGGGTTTGGGGTCCGATGAAAAACTGTTTTTT,CAWSQGLGSDEKLFF
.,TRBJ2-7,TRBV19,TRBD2,TGTGCCAGTAGTGTCCGACTAGCGGACCCTACCTACGAGCAGTACTTC,CASSVRLADPTYEQYF
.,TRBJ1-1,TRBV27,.,TGTGCCAGCAGTTATGCATCGAACACTGAAGCTTTCTTT,CASSYASNTEAFF
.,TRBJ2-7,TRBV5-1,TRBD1,TGCGCCAGCAGCTCGGGACAGGGGCGCGACGAGCAGTACTTC,CASSSGQGRDEQYF
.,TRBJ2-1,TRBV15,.,TGTGCCACCAGCATCAACAGGGTGCATGAGCAGTTCTTC,CATSINRVHEQFF
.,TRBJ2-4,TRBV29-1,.,TGCAGCTGCCTAAGGAGGAACATTCAGTACTTC,CSCLRRNIQYF
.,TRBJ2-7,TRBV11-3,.,TGTGCCAGCAGTCGAGGCTCCTACGAGCAGTACTTC,CASSRGSYEQYF
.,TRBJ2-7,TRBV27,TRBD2,TGTGCCAGCAGGGCGGTAGCGGGAGGGCTGGACGAGCAGTACTTC,CASRAVAGGLDEQYF
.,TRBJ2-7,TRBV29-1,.,TGCAGCGTTGGGGGGGCAGAGAGGGAGGCCTACGAGCAGTACTTC,CSVGGAEREAYEQYF
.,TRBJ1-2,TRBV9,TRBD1,TGTGCCAGCAGCCAGAACAGGGGTGGCTATGGCTACACCTTC,CASSQNRGGYGYTF
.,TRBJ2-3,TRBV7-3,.,TGTGCCAGCAGCTTATTAGGGGCAGATACGCAGTATTTT,CASSLLGADTQYF
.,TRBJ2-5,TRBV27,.,TGTGCCAGCAGTTTATGGGGGCGGCCCAAGGAGACCCAGTACTTC,CASSLWGRPKETQYF
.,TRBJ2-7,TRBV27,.,TGTGCCAGCAGTGTGGCCCCGGGCGGCTACGAGCAGTACTTC,CASSVAPGGYEQYF
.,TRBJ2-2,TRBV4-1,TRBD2,TGCGCCAGCAGCCAAGATGCGGGGGCCGGGGAGCTGTTTTTT,CASSQDAGAGELFF
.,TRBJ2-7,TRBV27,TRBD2,TGTGCCAGCAGCTTAGCGGGTGCCTACGAGCAGTACTTC,CASSLAGAYEQYF
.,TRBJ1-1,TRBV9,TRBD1,TGTGCCAGCAGCCCCCGGGACAGCCCTATAGAAGCTTTCTTT,CASSPRDSPIEAFF
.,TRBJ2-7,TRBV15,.,TGTGCCACCAGCACCATGGGGGGAGGGGGAGAGCAGTACTTC,CATSTMGGGGEQYF
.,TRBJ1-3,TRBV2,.,TGTGCCAGCAGTGAAGGTGGGGGCTCTGGAAACACCATATATTTT,CASSEGGGSGNTIYF
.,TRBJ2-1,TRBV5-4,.,TGTGCCAGCAGCTCCCCCGAGGAGAACAATGAGCAGTTCTTC,CASSSPEENNEQFF
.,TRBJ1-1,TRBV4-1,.,TGCGCCAGCAGCCAAGAAGAGGGGTTGGTCGCCACTGAAGCTTTCTTT,CASSQEEGLVATEAFF
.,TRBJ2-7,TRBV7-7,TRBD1,TGTGCCAGCAGCATTGGGGACAGCGCCGAGCAGTACTTC,CASSIGDSAEQYF
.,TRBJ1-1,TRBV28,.,TGTGCCAGCAGTTTATTACGGGAGGACACTGAAGCTTTCTTT,CASSLLREDTEAFF
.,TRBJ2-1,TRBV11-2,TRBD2,TGTGCCAGCACGGCCGGGACTAGCGCCAATACCTTCTACAATGAGCAGTTCTTC,CASTAGTSANTFYNEQFF
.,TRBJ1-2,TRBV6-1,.,TGTGCCAGCAGTGAAGCTCGCAGACACTATGGCTACACCTTC,CASSEARRHYGYTF
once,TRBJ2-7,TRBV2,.,TGTGCCAGCAGTGAAGATCAAGGCATAAACCTCTACGAGCAGTACTTC,CASSEDQGINLYEQYF
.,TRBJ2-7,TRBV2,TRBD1,TGTGCCAGCAGTGTATATCCGGGACAGGGTGAGGAGCAGTACTTC,CASSVYPGQGEEQYF
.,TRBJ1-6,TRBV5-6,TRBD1,TGTGCCAGCAGCCCCCAGGGGGGCCTCTCACCCCTCCACTTT,CASSPQGGLSPLHF
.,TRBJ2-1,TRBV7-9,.,TGTGCCAGCAGCTTAGTTCTTGGGGGAAGCTACAATGAGCAGTTCTTC,CASSLVLGGSYNEQFF
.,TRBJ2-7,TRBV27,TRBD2,TGTGCCAGCAGTTCCATTTCGGCGGGGGGATTCTACGAGCAGTACTTC,CASSSISAGGFYEQYF
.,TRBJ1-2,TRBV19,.,TGTGCCAGTAGTGTACGGGACCGACCGCAACTACGAAACTATGGCTACACCTTC,CASSVRDRPQLRNYGYTF